The sequence of this T cell receptor beta chain was determined in a study of shared clonotypes between healthy human individuals. Across the whole study: There were three CD4 naive, three CD4 memory, two CD8 naive and one CD8 memory plates per donor. General study points: Larger estimated richness was generally recorded for naive subsets relative to memory subsets. The four-donor shared clonotypes exceeded non-shared clonotypes in generation probability, with non-shared ones scoring lower.

Donors were Caucasian adults residing in Nashville, Tennessee, USA. Details on this clone: Its specificity is unknown. One end of the junction does not line up with germline, which may come from a read error.

Germline V gene sequence: CDR1 SGHRS, CDR2 YFSETQ. CDR3 length: 15 amino acids. Profiled with immunoSEQ multiplex PCR; TCRdb holds only in-frame clones, not every one. This table holds over 2 million clones, 80% to 95% found once. Sequenced: naive CD4+ T cells from PBMCs. The sample's subset: CD45RA+ positively selected. The chain uses TRBV5-1 and TRBJ1-1; the match to TRBD1 covers 7 bases. The clonotype was recovered from a man between 18 and 29 years old in good health. Some clones in this sample may be carry-over from other donors' samples. CDR3 in DNA: TGTGCCAGCAGCTCAAGGGACAGACCCCGGACTGAAGCTTTCTTT. It specifies CASSSRDRPRTEAFF.